These T cell receptor beta chains were read from a single sample in a study of tumor-infiltrating lymphocytes in primary liver carcinoma. Each CDR3 protein is one row after TCRdb ran MiXCR on the multiplex PCR reads. The data show approximately 310,000 distinct CDR3 sequences, 50% to 70% seen once. Sequencing was done on a sample of peripheral blood. The receptor source for this set is a man between 40 and 49 years old with primary liver carcinoma and hepatitis B virus infection. Each CDR3 is given with its conserved first and last residue. A D gene is named only where the DNA matches it firmly. Clone size appears in some rows only: once, few, many, or a class for an expanded clone.

CDR3nt,CDR3aa,abundance,v_gene,j_gene,d_gene
TGTAGCATTGGCACAGGCCATAGCAATCAGCCCCAGCATTTT,CSIGTGHSNQPQHF,.,TRBV29-1,TRBJ1-5,.
TGTGCCAGCATGCCGTGGGGCTTCAGCACAGATACGCAGTATTTT,CASMPWGFSTDTQYF,few,TRBV5-4,TRBJ2-3,.
TGTGCCACAGAACGGGAGGGGAACACCGGGGAGCTGTTTTTT,CATEREGNTGELFF,.,TRBV6-5,TRBJ2-2,TRBD2
TGCGCCCGCTTGGCAGATACGCAGTATTTT,CARLADTQYF,few,TRBV23-1,TRBJ2-3,.
TGCGCCAGCAGCTTGTTGATCGGGGAACATTCGCCCCTCCACTTT,CASSLLIGEHSPLHF,.,TRBV5-1,TRBJ1-6,.
TGTGCCAGCAGCCCGGGGACAAACCTGGCCCACGAGCAGTACTTC,CASSPGTNLAHEQYF,.,TRBV7-9,TRBJ2-7,.
TGTGCCAGCAGCCAAGTGCCAGCGGGGCCCAATGAGCAGTTCTTC,CASSQVPAGPNEQFF,few,TRBV14,TRBJ2-1,TRBD2
TGTGCCAGCATTCCCGACAGCTACAATCAGCCCCAGCATTTT,CASIPDSYNQPQHF,.,TRBV6-6,TRBJ1-5,.
TGTGCCAGCAGCGACAGTGCTGGAGCTTTCTTT,CASSDSAGAFF,.,TRBV7-9,TRBJ1-1,.
TGTGCCAGCAGTTTAGCGGGAGTTTTGAAAGATACGCAGTATTTT,CASSLAGVLKDTQYF,few,TRBV28,TRBJ2-3,TRBD2
TGCGCCAGCGGCTTAGATGGGGGTAGCGGGAGCGCAGATACGCAGTATTTT,CASGLDGGSGSADTQYF,.,TRBV11-2,TRBJ2-3,TRBD2
TGTGCCAGCAGTTACGGTTCACGGGCCGGGGAGCTGTTTTTT,CASSYGSRAGELFF,.,TRBV28,TRBJ2-2,.
TGTTCCAGCAGCTTACGGCAGGGGCCCGCCTACGAGCAGTACTTC,CSSSLRQGPAYEQYF,.,TRBV11-2,TRBJ2-7,.
TGTGCCAGCAGCCCCTGGGGGTCAGGGACCTACGAGCAGTACTTC,CASSPWGSGTYEQYF,few,TRBV7-9,TRBJ2-7,.
TGTGCCAGCATTGAGGCAGGGATGTGGGAGACCCAGTACTTC,CASIEAGMWETQYF,.,TRBV2,TRBJ2-5,.
TGTGCCAGCAGCTTCATTTTGACCTACGAGCAGTACTTC,CASSFILTYEQYF,.,TRBV5-4,TRBJ2-7,.
TGCGCCAGCAGCCAGGGACAGGGGAACACCGGGGAGCTGTTTTTT,CASSQGQGNTGELFF,.,TRBV5-1,TRBJ2-2,TRBD1
TGTGCCAGCAGCCAAGGAGGCCACACATCAGATACGCAGTATTTT,CASSQGGHTSDTQYF,.,TRBV14,TRBJ2-3,.
TGTGCCAGCAGTTCCCGTTTTGGGAGCTACACCTTC,CASSSRFGSYTF,many,TRBV6-5,TRBJ1-2,.
TGTGCCAGCAAAGGTTTAGACCAGGGAGGGGATCAGCCCCAGCATTTT,CASKGLDQGGDQPQHF,.,TRBV6-5,TRBJ1-5,.
TGTGCCAGCAGCTTGGCGCAGGGGGCGAAGGACGAGCAGTACTTC,CASSLAQGAKDEQYF,many,TRBV5-4,TRBJ2-7,TRBD1
TGTGCCAGCAGCCAACCGGGACTATCAGATACGCAGTATTTT,CASSQPGLSDTQYF,.,TRBV11-2,TRBJ2-3,TRBD2
TGTACCAGCAGCTTGGGGCAGGGCTTAGGGGATGAGCAGTTCTTC,CTSSLGQGLGDEQFF,.,TRBV11-1,TRBJ2-1,.